Listed below are T cell receptor beta chains from one sample, sequenced in a study of blood T cell repertoires in COVID-19. The assay was immunoSEQ multiplex PCR, and TCRdb's table has in-frame clones only and misses some. The repertoire holds over 130,000 clones, with about 87% as singletons. The source material was peripheral blood. These receptors came from a human donor in a cohort sampled during active COVID-19. Each CDR3 is given with its conserved first and last residue. Each record gives: V gene, clone size, J gene, D gene, CDR3 protein, CDR3 DNA. A D gene is named only where the DNA matches it firmly. Only part of the rows carry a size: once, few, many, or a class if the clone is expanded.

>TRBV27|-|TRBJ2-2|-
CASSSDFTGELFF
TGTGCCAGCAGTTCGGACTTCACCGGGGAGCTGTTTTTT
>TRBV7-2|-|TRBJ1-4|-
CASSLVQGRGEKLFF
TGTGCCAGCAGCTTAGTACAGGGTCGCGGTGAAAAACTGTTTTTT
>TRBV7-2|-|TRBJ2-5|-
CASSPGDQETQYF
TGTGCCAGCAGCCCCGGGGACCAAGAGACCCAGTACTTC
>TRBV27|-|TRBJ1-4|-
CASSLGSGWANEKLFF
TGTGCCAGCAGTTTAGGTTCAGGGTGGGCTAATGAAAAACTGTTTTTT
>TRBV19|-|TRBJ2-6|TRBD1
CASSIGAGTASSGANVLTF
TGTGCCAGTAGTATAGGTGCCGGGACAGCTTCCTCTGGGGCCAACGTCCTGACTTTC
>TRBV3-1/TRBV3-2|-|TRBJ2-7|TRBD2
CASSQSTSGVYYEQYF
TGTGCCAGCAGCCAATCAACTAGCGGGGTGTACTACGAGCAGTACTTC
>TRBV3-1/TRBV3-2|-|TRBJ1-2|-
CASSPEAQGENYGYTF
TGTGCCAGCAGCCCGGAGGCACAGGGAGAAAACTATGGCTACACCTTC
>TRBV5-4|-|TRBJ1-1|TRBD1
CASSIPGQGANTEAFF
TGTGCCAGCAGCATTCCGGGACAGGGGGCGAACACTGAAGCTTTCTTT
>TRBV18|-|TRBJ2-1|TRBD1
CASSPQAGTDYNEQFF
TGTGCCAGCTCACCACAGGCCGGGACAGACTACAATGAGCAGTTCTTC
>TRBV24-1|-|TRBJ2-1|-
CATSAAAGSDNEQFF
TGTGCCACCAGTGCGGCGGCAGGGTCCGATAATGAGCAGTTCTTC
>TRBV12-5|-|TRBJ2-1|-
CASGQGQRGNEQFF
TGTGCTAGTGGTCAGGGACAGCGGGGGAATGAGCAGTTCTTC
>TRBV4-3|-|TRBJ2-3|TRBD2
CASSPQSGGRGDTQYF
TGCGCCAGCAGCCCGCAGAGCGGGGGAAGGGGAGATACGCAGTATTTT
>TRBV6-1|-|TRBJ2-7|-
CASSESGGQRQYF
TGTGCCAGCAGTGAATCTGGAGGGCAGCGGCAGTACTTC
>TRBV19|-|TRBJ2-4|-
CASSIDPYRGGKNIQYF
TGTGCCAGTAGTATAGATCCTTACAGGGGGGGCAAAAACATTCAGTACTTC
>TRBV9|-|TRBJ1-2|TRBD1
CASSATGAGYTF
TGTGCCAGCAGCGCCACAGGGGCTGGCTACACCTTC
>TRBV5-4|-|TRBJ2-5|TRBD2
CASQETGGPETQYF
TGTGCCTCCCAGGAGACGGGGGGGCCCGAGACCCAGTACTTC
>TRBV5-1|-|TRBJ2-7|-
CASSLAVRGWYEQYF
TGCGCCAGCAGCTTGGCGGTAAGGGGCTGGTACGAGCAGTACTTC
>TRBV20-1|-|TRBJ2-5|-
CSDSRGETQYF
TGCAGTGATAGCAGGGGAGAGACCCAGTACTTC
>TRBV19|-|TRBJ2-5|TRBD1
CASSRSGTGVKETQYF
TGTGCCAGTAGCAGATCCGGGACAGGGGTAAAAGAGACCCAGTACTTC
>TRBV9|-|TRBJ2-1|-
CASSVTPRSSYNEQFF
TGTGCCAGCAGCGTAACGCCAAGGAGCTCCTACAATGAGCAGTTCTTC
>TRBV30|-|TRBJ1-2|TRBD1
CAWSGQGGLYTF
TGTGCCTGGTCGGGACAGGGCGGCCTCTACACCTTC
>TRBV11-3|-|TRBJ2-7|-
CASSLRTEGYEQYF
TGTGCCAGCAGCTTGAGGACCGAGGGCTACGAGCAGTACTTC
>TRBV4-1|-|TRBJ2-5|-
CASSQVGGRGYRETQYF
TGCGCCAGCAGCCAAGTGGGGGGCAGGGGGTATCGGGAGACCCAGTACTTC
>TRBV7-9|many|TRBJ1-1|-
CASSRGTSAEAFF
TGTGCCAGCAGCCGGGGTACCAGCGCGGAAGCTTTCTTT
>TRBV7-2|few|TRBJ1-5|TRBD1
CASSPQGEQPQHF
TGTGCCAGCAGCCCACAGGGGGAACAGCCCCAGCATTTT
>TRBV7-8|-|TRBJ2-7|-
CASSLDSGGASEQYF
TGTGCCAGCAGCTTAGATTCGGGGGGCGCGTCTGAGCAGTACTTC
>TRBV4-1|-|TRBJ1-2|-
CASSQDRNYGYTF
TGCGCCAGCAGCCAGGACAGAAACTATGGCTACACCTTC
>TRBV7-9|-|TRBJ2-5|-
CASSLGLPKQETQYF
TGTGCCAGCAGCTTAGGACTACCGAAACAAGAGACCCAGTACTTC
>TRBV12-3/TRBV12-4|-|TRBJ1-2|-
CASSQAGPYGYTF
TGTGCCAGCAGTCAAGCGGGCCCCTATGGCTACACCTTC
>TRBV18|-|TRBJ2-5|TRBD1
CASSPRQGVYQETQYF
TGTGCCAGCTCACCCCGACAGGGGGTCTACCAAGAGACCCAGTACTTC
>TRBV2|-|TRBJ2-3|-
CASSVELDTDTQYF
TGTGCCAGCAGTGTAGAACTAGACACAGATACGCAGTATTTT
>TRBV7-9|-|TRBJ2-3|-
CASSPIRASITDTQYF
TGTGCCAGCAGCCCCATTAGGGCTAGCATCACAGATACGCAGTATTTT
>TRBV5-1|-|TRBJ2-3|-
CASSPELDTQYF
TGCGCCAGCAGCCCCGAGTTAGATACGCAGTATTTT
>TRBV6-5|-|TRBJ2-1|TRBD2
CASSYRKSGGVDEQFF
TGTGCCAGCAGTTACAGGAAGAGCGGGGGGGTCGATGAGCAGTTCTTC
>TRBV7-9|-|TRBJ2-3|TRBD2
CASSRTSGGGRDTQYF
TGTGCCAGCAGTCGTACTAGCGGGGGGGGCAGAGATACGCAGTATTTT
>TRBV24-1|-|TRBJ2-1|TRBD1
CATSDPPGQGRYNEQFF
TGTGCCACCAGTGATCCTCCGGGACAGGGGCGCTACAATGAGCAGTTCTTC
>TRBV19|-|TRBJ1-4|TRBD1
CASSNQQGSNEKLFF
TGTGCCAGTAGTAATCAACAGGGGTCTAATGAAAAACTGTTTTTT
>TRBV13|once|TRBJ2-7|TRBD2
CASSPGRGYEQYF
TGTGCCAGCAGCCCGGGGAGGGGCTACGAGCAGTACTTC
>TRBV7-2|-|TRBJ1-6|TRBD1
CASSSGTGGSPLHF
TGTGCCAGCAGCTCCGGGACAGGAGGTTCACCCCTCCACTTT
>TRBV15|once|TRBJ1-3|-
CATSPNPGRNTIYF
TGTGCCACCAGCCCGAACCCGGGAAGGAACACCATATATTTT
>TRBV29-1|-|TRBJ1-1|TRBD1
CSVLGRGGGGKANAFF
TGCAGCGTTTTAGGTCGTGGAGGGGGCGGGAAGGCGAACGCTTTCTTT
>TRBV4-2|few|TRBJ2-3|-
CASSQDPPSTAYTDTQYF
TGTGCCAGCAGCCAAGATCCCCCATCGACAGCTTACACAGATACGCAGTATTTT
>TRBV12-3/TRBV12-4|-|TRBJ1-1|-
CASSLMGATEAFF
TGTGCCAGCAGTTTAATGGGGGCTACTGAAGCTTTCTTT
>TRBV19|-|TRBJ1-1|TRBD1
CASTRGTEAFF
TGTGCCAGCACCAGGGGGACTGAAGCTTTCTTT
>TRBV18|once|TRBJ1-2|TRBD1
CASSPNRGQSGYTF
TGTGCCAGCTCCCCGAACAGGGGGCAATCTGGCTACACCTTC
>TRBV5-1|-|TRBJ2-5|-
CASSLVGGQETQYF
TGCGCCAGCAGCTTGGTTGGAGGGCAGGAGACCCAGTACTTC
>TRBV7-9|-|TRBJ2-1|TRBD2
CASSFSLAGGYNEQFF
TGTGCCAGCAGCTTCTCACTAGCGGGGGGATACAATGAGCAGTTCTTC
>TRBV5-1|-|TRBJ1-1|TRBD1
CASSKGQGLRGTEAFF
TGCGCCAGCAGCAAGGGACAGGGTCTTCGGGGCACTGAAGCTTTCTTT
>TRBV4-1|-|TRBJ2-2|TRBD2
CASSNSGGSSGELFF
TGCGCCAGCAGCAATAGCGGGGGATCGTCCGGGGAGCTGTTTTTT
>TRBV3-1/TRBV3-2|-|TRBJ1-5|-
CASSQDRDQPQHF
TGTGCCAGCAGCCAAGACAGGGATCAGCCCCAGCATTTT
>TRBV3-1/TRBV3-2|-|TRBJ1-2|TRBD1
CASSQDPDRVGGYTF
TGTGCCAGCAGCCAAGATCCCGACAGGGTAGGTGGCTACACCTTC
>TRBV6-1|-|TRBJ1-1|-
CASSEAFWGGKDTEAFF
TGTGCCAGCAGTGAAGCTTTCTGGGGGGGCAAGGACACTGAAGCTTTCTTT
>TRBV5-4|-|TRBJ2-3|-
CASRSMGGGGTQYF
TGTGCCAGCAGATCGATGGGGGGGGGCGGTACGCAGTATTTT
>TRBV25-1|once|TRBJ2-3|TRBD2
CASSDARGGLADTQYF
TGTGCCAGCAGTGACGCGCGGGGGGGGTTGGCAGATACGCAGTATTTT
>TRBV29-1|-|TRBJ2-7|-
CSVVGAHEQYF
TGCAGCGTTGTAGGGGCGCACGAGCAGTACTTC
>TRBV7-2|-|TRBJ2-5|-
CASSSGGLEETQYF
TGTGCCAGCAGCTCCGGCGGACTGGAAGAGACCCAGTACTTC
>TRBV6-5|-|TRBJ1-2|TRBD1
CASNSRGGGYGYTF
TGTGCCAGCAATTCAAGAGGGGGCGGCTATGGCTACACCTTC
>TRBV2|once|TRBJ2-3|TRBD2
CASSRTSRTDTQYF
TGTGCCAGCAGTCGGACTAGTAGGACAGATACGCAGTATTTT
>TRBV6-5|-|TRBJ1-5|-
CASRETVLSNQPQHF
TGTGCCAGCAGGGAGACAGTCCTTAGCAATCAGCCCCAGCATTTT
>TRBV19|-|TRBJ2-3|-
CASRAPSTDTQYF
TGTGCCAGTAGGGCTCCTTCCACAGATACGCAGTATTTT